Listed here are 23 T cell receptor beta chains from one sample, sequenced in a study of T cell repertoires in cytomegalovirus infection. MiXCR, run by TCRdb on the reads, gives a single entry per CDR3 protein. Counted here are 370,000 or so distinct CDR3 sequences, approximately 35% occurring once; the ten biggest clones make up about 13%. These TCRs are of unknown antigen specificity. The specimen comprised cultured PBMCs, sampled from culture after CMV antigen stimulation. The receptor source for this set is a human donor in good health (CMV status not recorded). Some clones in this sample may be carry-over from other donors' samples.

The V and J genes are TRBV5-4 and TRBJ1-2, with a weak D call TRBD1 (5 bases). The CDR3 has 15 residues. V gave up 4 bases and J gave up 4 bases, with 17 bases separating them. Per germline, CDR1 SGHNT and CDR2 YYREEE (reference sequence). The CDR3 region has the DNA TGTGCCAGCAGCCTCAACCGGGACGCAAGCTATGGCTACACCTTC. Residues: CASSLNRDASYGYTF. The full variable domain, rest sourced from reference TRBV5-4 and TRBJ1-2, is ETGVTQSPTHLIKTRGQQVTLRCSSQSGHNTVSWYQQALGQGPQFIFQYYREEENGRGNFPPRFSGLQFPNYSSELNVNALELDDSALYLCASSLNRDASYGYTFGSGTRLTVV.

The chain recombines TRBV5-1 with TRBJ2-3; D is possibly TRBD1 (5 bases). V shed 0 bases and J shed 0 bases, with 8 bases lying between them. This CDR3 has 15 amino acids. Germline V gene data show CDR1 as SGHRS and CDR2 as YFSETQ. The CDR3 sequence: CASSLDGASTDTQYF. CDR3 bases: TGCGCCAGCAGCTTGGATGGGGCTAGCACAGATACGCAGTATTTT.

This clonotype has only a few counts. The chain couples TRBV4-2 to TRBJ1-1; D is perhaps TRBD1 (6 bases). CDR1 LGHNA and CDR2 YNFKEQ come from the germline V gene. V lost 4 bases and J 6 bases, leaving 15 bases between the germline ends. CDR3 length: 14 residues. CDR3: CASSPQGSGAEAFF. The CDR3 nucleotides are TGTGCCAGCAGCCCCCAGGGGAGTGGGGCTGAAGCTTTCTTT.

This clonotype was observed a handful of times. The rearrangement links TRBV27 to TRBJ2-1, with D perhaps TRBD2 (6 bases). Germline CDR1 MNHEY, CDR2 SMNVEV (reference sequence). The length of the CDR3 is 17 residues. Trimming shortened V by 10 bases and J by 0 bases, and 22 bases separated the two germline ends. For the CDR3, the DNA is TGTGCCACCTACCTGGGGGGTAGCCCTTCCTCCTACAATGAGCAGTTCTTC. Residues: CATYLGGSPSSYNEQFF.

The V and J genes are TRBV7-3 and TRBJ2-5; 10 bases agree with TRBD1. V lost 5 bases and J lost 3; bases outside the gene matches: 6. The germline CDR1 and CDR2 sequences are SGHTA and FQGTGA. This CDR3 region has 15 residues. The CDR3 nucleotides read TGTGCCAGCAGCGCCACCGGGACAGGGGAAGAGACCCAGTACTTC. It encodes CASSATGTGEETQYF.

The gene calls are TRBV6-2 or TRBV6-3 and TRBJ2-1; 10 bases fit TRBD2. Germline CDR1 MNHEY, CDR2 SVGEGT. The V segment lost 2 bases and the J segment 7 bases; nucleotides outside the gene matches: 8. This CDR3 is built from 16 residues. The CDR3 DNA is TGTGCCAGCAGTTACCGGACTAGCGGAAATCTAAATGAGCAGTTCTTC. Translated, it gives CASSYRTSGNLNEQFF.

Points on this clonotype: One base away lies a much larger clone, so this may be a sequencing read error. The chain carries TRBV7-9 and TRBJ1-5; D is ambiguous. Germline lookup yields CDR1 SEHNR and CDR2 FQNEAQ (reference sequence). The CDR3 loop spans 12 amino acids. As DNA, the CDR3 is TGTGCCTGCAGCTTAGATGATCAGCCCCAGCATTTT. It is translated as CACSLDDQPQHF.

The J gene is TRBJ1-1, the V gene TRBV7-2; 9 bases agree with TRBD1. The germline V gene encodes CDR1 SGHTA and CDR2 FQGNSA. CDR3 length equals 13 residues. J gave up 5 bases and V 6 bases, and 4 bases lay outside the gene matches. CDR3 DNA: TGTGCCAGCAGGGGGACAGGGAGAACTGAAGCTTTCTTT. This translates into CASRGTGRTEAFF.

The chain has TRBV10-3 and TRBJ2-1, with TRBD2 matching over 11 bases. The germline V gene has CDR1 ENHRY and CDR2 SYGVKD. The trim removed 6 bases at V and 6 bases at J, leaving 10 bases unmatched. This CDR3 region has 16 residues. This CDR3 is CAIRTSGSRHLNEQFF. The DNA of the CDR3 is TGTGCCATCAGAACTAGCGGGAGCCGACACCTCAATGAGCAGTTCTTC.

The genes are TRBV7-2 and TRBJ2-5; D uncertain. V was trimmed by 1 base and J by 4 bases, leaving 10 bases between them. Germline-derived CDR1 and CDR2 are SGHTA and FQGNSA. CDR3 size: 14 residues. CDR3 protein: CASSLGISGETQYF. CDR3 sequence (DNA): TGTGCCAGCAGCTTAGGCATAAGTGGAGAGACCCAGTACTTC.

The chain carries TRBV6-2 or TRBV6-3 and TRBJ2-7, with 8 bases fitting TRBD2. This CDR3 has 16 residues. Germline values: CDR1 MNHEY, CDR2 SVGEGT. J lost 2 bases, V lost 5 bases, and 11 bases had no gene match. DNA of the CDR3: TGTGCCAGCAGTGACCCCGCGGGAGGACCTACCTACGAGCAGTACGTC. It yields the protein CASSDPAGGPTYEQYV.

This clonotype came up many times. The V and J genes are TRBV7-2 and TRBJ2-1; 8 nucleotides match TRBD1. V was pared by 8 bases and J by 5 bases, with 8 bases of the junction left unmatched. Germline lookup yields CDR1 SGHTA and CDR2 FQGNSA. The CDR3 is 14 amino acids. The CDR3 here is CASCAGGADNEQFF. In DNA form, the CDR3 reads TGTGCCAGCTGTGCAGGGGGCGCCGACAATGAGCAGTTCTTC.

The gene calls are TRBV7-7 and TRBJ1-5, with a possible D match to TRBD1 (5 bases). This CDR3 comprises 14 residues. V lost 5 bases to trimming and J lost 9 bases, with 17 bases between them. Germline V lookup: CDR1 SSHAT, CDR2 FNYEAQ (reference sequence). The CDR3 here is CASSEDTEPWPQHF. DNA for the CDR3: TGTGCCAGCAGCGAGGACACGGAGCCGTGGCCCCAGCATTTT.

In its sample, this clonotype was seen a few times. The V gene is TRBV4-3, the J gene TRBJ1-1; tentatively, D is TRBD1 (6 bases). Trimming stripped 2 bases from V and 3 bases from J, with 13 bases between. This CDR3 is built from 15 residues. Germline lookup yields CDR1 LGHNA and CDR2 YSLEER. The CDR3 here is CASSQIRGEHTEAFF. CDR3 nucleotide sequence: TGCGCCAGCAGCCAAATCAGGGGAGAACACACTGAAGCTTTCTTT.

About this clonotype itself: This CDR3 is missing its conserved last phenylalanine or tryptophan, likely due to a read error. The J gene is TRBJ1-1, the V gene TRBV4-1, with D perhaps TRBD1 (5 bases). From germline, CDR1 is MGHRA and CDR2 YSYEKL. V was trimmed by 0 bases and J by 0 bases, leaving 14 bases between them. The CDR3 has 17 residues. In nucleotides, the CDR3 is TGCGCCAGCAGCCAAGATAGGGGAAGTCCACTGAACACTGAAGCTTTCCTT. Amino acid sequence: CASSQDRGSPLNTEAFL.

A note on this clonotype: Germline is not matched at one junction end, which may reflect a read error. The CDR3, as DNA: TGTGCCAGCAGTTTAGTAGGGGGACAGCGTGCACTCTTC. This translates into CASSLVGGQRALF. The V and J genes are TRBV28 and TRBJ1-2; 7 positions match TRBD1. There are 13 residues in the CDR3. CDR1 MDHEN and CDR2 SYDVKM come from the germline V gene.

The V call is TRBV2, the J call TRBJ2-6; D is unresolved. V shed 8 bases and J shed 0 bases, with 11 bases lying between them. The germline V gene has CDR1 SNHLY and CDR2 FYNNEI. This CDR3 contains 15 residues. The CDR3 DNA is TGTGCCAGCGGGCCACCACACTCTGGGGCCAACGTCCTGACTTTC. The encoded protein is CASGPPHSGANVLTF. The variable domain in full, with the rest retrieved from reference TRBV2 and TRBJ2-6, is EPEVTQTPSHQVTQMGQEVILRCVPISNHLYFYWYRQILGQKVEFLVSFYNNEISEKSEIFDDQFSVERPDGSNFTLKIRSTKLEDSAMYFCASGPPHSGANVLTFGAGSRLTVL.

This clonotype was observed a handful of times. The CDR3 nucleotides are TGTGCCAGCGGGACAGGGATGGTAGGAAACACCATATATTTT. It specifies CASGTGMVGNTIYF. The chain recombines TRBV12-3 or TRBV12-4 with TRBJ1-3, with TRBD1 identical over 9 bases. The CDR3 length is 14 residues. Unmatched junction bases numbered 6, after V lost 8 bases and J lost 4 bases.

This clonotype was detected ten times or more. The rearrangement uses TRBV6-1 and TRBJ2-7, with 11 positions matching TRBD2. Germline V gene sequence: CDR1 MNHNS, CDR2 SASEGT. Unmatched junction bases numbered 10, after V lost 7 bases and J lost 5 bases. The CDR3 has 15 amino acids. The chain's CDR3 is CASKMLAGGAHEQYF. CDR3 nucleotide sequence: TGTGCCAGCAAGATGCTAGCGGGAGGAGCTCACGAGCAGTACTTC.

Only a few counts were recorded for this clonotype. The rearrangement uses TRBV7-9 and TRBJ2-3; D remains unclear. The CDR3 has 15 amino acids. The V and J ends lost 0 bases and 3 bases respectively, with 10 bases between them. CDR1 SEHNR and CDR2 FQNEAQ come from the germline V gene (reference sequence). This CDR3 is CASSLAGAQTDTQYF. CDR3 sequence (DNA): TGTGCCAGCAGCTTAGCCGGCGCGCAGACAGATACGCAGTATTTT.

This clonotype was observed many times. Germline is not matched at one junction end, which may reflect a read error. CDR3 sequence: CASSQDPSDSYTEQFF. The CDR3 coding sequence is TGCGCCAGCAGCCAAGATCCTAGCGACTCCTACACTGAGCAGTTCTTC. The chain recombines TRBV4-1 with TRBJ2-1, with a weak D call TRBD2 (6 bases). There are 16 residues in the CDR3. Germline lookup yields CDR1 MGHRA and CDR2 YSYEKL.

This clonotype has a handful of counts. J is TRBJ2-1 and V is TRBV12-3 or TRBV12-4, with a tentative D call TRBD2 (6 bases). CDR3 length: 16 amino acids. Trimming took 6 bases from V and 6 from J, leaving 21 bases between them. In DNA form, the CDR3 reads TGTGCCAGCAGCCAAGTATGGGGGAGGAAACTCAATGAGCAGTTCTTC. This translates into CASSQVWGRKLNEQFF.

The sample holds a few counts of this clonotype. The chain employs TRBV12-3 or TRBV12-4 and TRBJ1-1; 8 positions agree with TRBD1. The CDR3 spans 14 residues. Trimming took 6 bases from V and 4 from J; bases not matched to a gene: 7. The CDR3 loop reads CASRPGQGITEAFF. CDR3 coding DNA: TGTGCCAGCAGACCTGGACAGGGTATCACTGAAGCTTTCTTT.